Listed here are 19 T cell receptor beta chains from one sample, sequenced in a study of blood T cell repertoires in COVID-19. The table came from immunoSEQ multiplex PCR; TCRdb's copy has only in-frame clones and leaves some out. The data contain about 210,000 clones, over 75% of them seen just once; the ten biggest clones take up around 9%. The sample comprised PBMCs or T cells enriched from blood (not recorded which). The receptors were gathered from a man in his forties who had recovered from COVID-19.

This chain connects TRBV9 to TRBJ1-1; no reliable D call. The V end lost 0 bases, the J end lost 0 bases, and 3 bases lay between the germline ends. This CDR3 region has 13 residues. Germline-derived CDR1 and CDR2 are SGDLS and YYNGEE. DNA for the CDR3: TGTGCCAGCAGCGTAGAGCTGAACACTGAAGCTTTCTTT. This gives the protein CASSVELNTEAFF.

The chain is built from TRBV7-9 and TRBJ2-7, with TRBD1 matching 7 bases. V shed 5 bases, J shed 5 bases, and the junction held 12 bases outside the gene matches. CDR1 is SEHNR and CDR2 is FQNEAQ in the germline V gene (reference sequence). The CDR3 sequence is 15 residues long. The CDR3 nucleotides read TGTGCCAGCAGCGCCCAGACAGGGAATCACCACGAGCAGTACTTC. It yields the protein CASSAQTGNHHEQYF.

V usage is TRBV29-1 and J usage is TRBJ1-2; 12 bases fit TRBD1. The CDR3 is made up of 15 amino acids. The V segment lost 3 bases and the J segment 3 bases; nucleotides outside the gene matches: 5. Per germline, CDR1 SQVTM and CDR2 ANQGSEA. CDR3 region: CSVEGDRGLDYGYTF. DNA for the CDR3: TGCAGCGTTGAGGGGGACAGGGGGCTTGACTATGGCTACACCTTC.

J is TRBJ1-5 and V is TRBV23-1; TRBD1 matches at 10 bases. TRBV23-1 is an ORF, with its function uncertain. The CDR3 loop spans 18 amino acids. The V segment lost 0 bases and the J segment 5 bases; nucleotides outside the gene matches: 10. The CDR3 region has the DNA TGCGCCAGCAGTCAATCGATTGGGCCGGACAGGGGGGATCAGCCCCAGCATTTT. This translates into CASSQSIGPDRGDQPQHF.

The genes are TRBV7-8 and TRBJ1-3; D is uncertain. V was cut by 0 bases and J by 7 bases, with 13 bases left in between. CDR3 size: 15 residues. Germline values: CDR1 SGHVS, CDR2 FQNEAQ. CDR3 protein: CASSLASRVGNTIYF. In DNA, the CDR3 is TGTGCCAGCAGCTTAGCTTCGAGGGTGGGGAACACCATATATTTT.

The chain uses TRBV5-1 and TRBJ2-1; D is possibly TRBD2 (6 bases). The CDR3 has 16 residues. The germline V gene has CDR1 SGHRS and CDR2 YFSETQ. Trimming removed 0 bases at V and 5 bases at J, with 15 bases between. The CDR3 region has the DNA TGCGCCAGCAGCTTGGGGGCGGGGACGACAAACAATGAGCAGTTCTTC. It yields the protein CASSLGAGTTNNEQFF.

V and J are TRBV6-5 and TRBJ1-1, with 10 bases lining up with TRBD1. The CDR3 has 16 amino acids. The junction had 7 bases not matched to a gene; V was cut back by 2 bases and J by 4 bases. Germline values: CDR1 MNHEY, CDR2 SVGAGI. CDR3 sequence: CASSYLAGTGVTEAFF. The CDR3 region has the DNA TGTGCCAGCAGTTACCTAGCCGGGACAGGGGTCACTGAAGCTTTCTTT.

This clone has a handful of counts. The genes are TRBV11-2 and TRBJ1-2; D is possibly TRBD1 (6 bases). The germline V and J ends were trimmed by 1 base and 2 bases, with 11 bases remaining between them. Germline CDR1 is SGHAT and CDR2 is FQNNGV. This CDR3 has 15 residues. The CDR3 coding sequence is TGTGCCAGCAGCTTAGTTGGGGGCGGGAACTATGGCTACACCTTC. This codes for CASSLVGGGNYGYTF.

Turning to this clone: The sample carries other DNA sequences with the same CDR3. CDR3 coding DNA: TGTGCCAGCAGCCAAGCCGGCTATAATTCACCCCTCCACTTT. This translates into CASSQAGYNSPLHF. V gene TRBV3-1 (or the pseudogene TRBV3-2) combines with J gene TRBJ1-6; D remains ambiguous. V was clipped by 1 base and J by 3 bases, with 4 bases between them. Germline V gene sequence: CDR1 LGHDT, CDR2 YNNKEL (reference sequence). This CDR3 has 14 amino acids.

The chain couples TRBV7-2 to TRBJ1-4; TRBD1 agrees at 9 bases. CDR1 is SGHTA, CDR2 FQGNSA, per germline. V shed 6 bases, J shed 7 bases, and the junction held 6 bases outside the gene matches. This CDR3 spans 14 amino acids. This chain's CDR3 is CASRSDRGGEKLFF. CDR3 nucleotides: TGTGCCAGCAGGTCGGACAGGGGAGGTGAAAAACTGTTTTTT. The whole variable domain, remainder taken from reference TRBV7-2 and TRBJ1-4, is GAGVSQSPSNKVTEKGKDVELRCDPISGHTALYWYRQSLGQGLEFLIYFQGNSAPDKSGLPSDRFSAERTGGSVSTLTIQRTQQEDSAVYLCASRSDRGGEKLFFGSGTQLSVL.

The V and J genes are TRBV27 and TRBJ2-5; 7 nucleotides line up with TRBD2. Germline CDR1 reads MNHEY; CDR2 reads SMNVEV (reference sequence). V dropped 2 bases and J dropped 0; count of bases not matched to a gene: 3. The CDR3 length is 15 residues. CDR3 nucleotides: TGTGCCAGCAGTTTACTAGCGGTGTACCAAGAGACCCAGTACTTC. This gives the protein CASSLLAVYQETQYF.

CDR3 nucleotides: TGCGCCAGCAGCCAGGGACTAGCGGGAGACTTGAATACGCAGTATTTT. As protein: CASSQGLAGDLNTQYF. V and J are TRBV5-1 and TRBJ2-3, with 14 bases matching TRBD2. The CDR3 has 16 amino acids. Germline V gene sequence: CDR1 SGHRS, CDR2 YFSETQ. The V segment lost 4 bases and the J segment 7 bases; nucleotides outside the gene matches: 8. Full variable domain (missing parts from reference TRBV5-1 and TRBJ2-3): KAGVTQTPRYLIKTRGQQVTLSCSPISGHRSVSWYQQTPGQGLQFLFEYFSETQRNKGNFPGRFSGRQFSNSRSEMNVSTLELGDSALYLCASSQGLAGDLNTQYFGPGTRLTVL.

This chain connects TRBV11-2 to TRBJ2-7; 8 bases match TRBD1. The germline V gene has CDR1 SGHAT and CDR2 FQNNGV. V gave up 6 bases and J gave up 2 bases; unmatched junction bases: 9. The CDR3 is 15 residues long. The DNA for the CDR3 is TGTGCCAGCAGTCACCGGGACAGGCCCCCCTACGAGCAGTACTTC. Encoded protein: CASSHRDRPPYEQYF.

The V and J genes are TRBV2 and TRBJ2-1; the D gene is possibly TRBD2 (6 bases). The CDR3 runs to 13 residues. V was trimmed by 3 bases and J by 6 bases, leaving 9 bases between them. Germline assignment: CDR1 SNHLY and CDR2 FYNNEI. As DNA, the CDR3 is TGTGCCAGCAGTGACGGGCGGGGCAATGAGCAGTTCTTC. It codes for CASSDGRGNEQFF.

The rearrangement uses TRBV2 and TRBJ1-5; D possibly corresponds to TRBD1 (6 bases). CDR1 is SNHLY, CDR2 FYNNEI, per germline. V lost 2 bases to trimming and J lost 0 bases, with 8 bases between them. CDR3 size: 15 residues. DNA for the CDR3: TGTGCCAGCAGTGAATGGACAGATAGCAATCAGCCCCAGCATTTT. This gives the protein CASSEWTDSNQPQHF.

CDR3: CASSVGASGEGNTQYF. In nucleotides, the CDR3 is TGTGCCAGCAGCGTAGGCGCTAGCGGGGAGGGGAATACGCAGTATTTT. The chain couples TRBV9 to TRBJ2-3; 9 bases align to TRBD2. The CDR3 covers 16 residues. In germline, CDR1 is SGDLS, CDR2 YYNGEE. The trim removed 0 bases at V and 7 bases at J, leaving 9 bases unmatched. The whole variable domain, filled in from reference TRBV9 and TRBJ2-3, reads DSGVTQTPKHLITATGQRVTLRCSPRSGDLSVYWYQQSLDQGLQFLIQYYNGEERAKGNILERFSAQQFPDLHSELNLSSLELGDSALYFCASSVGASGEGNTQYFGPGTRLTVL.

In this sample, this clone turned up a few times. The V gene is TRBV4-2, the J gene TRBJ2-1; D is perhaps TRBD1 (5 bases). Germline V CDR1 and CDR2: LGHNA, YNFKEQ. The CDR3 extends over 14 amino acids. V gave up 2 bases and J gave up 6 bases, with 11 bases separating them. The CDR3 DNA sequence: TGTGCCAGCAGCCAACGCCAGGGCTTCAATGAGCAGTTCTTC. This encodes CASSQRQGFNEQFF.

The chain carries TRBV7-9 and TRBJ1-1; 8 nucleotides line up with TRBD1. Per the germline V gene, CDR1 is SEHNR and CDR2 is FQNEAQ (reference sequence). This CDR3 contains 17 residues. Trimming cost V 7 bases and J 0 bases; bases outside gene matches: 13. The CDR3 loop reads CASTRWTGNGMNTEAFF. The CDR3 nucleotides are TGTGCCAGCACCCGGTGGACAGGGAACGGGATGAACACTGAAGCTTTCTTT. Combining the CDR3 with reference TRBV7-9 and TRBJ1-1 gives the whole variable domain DTGVSQNPRHKITKRGQNVTFRCDPISEHNRLYWYRQTLGQGPEFLTYFQNEAQLEKSRLLSDRFSAERPKGSFSTLEIQRTEQGDSAMYLCASTRWTGNGMNTEAFFGQGTRLTVV.

The chain employs TRBV11-3 and TRBJ2-1; D is unresolved. V was shortened by 3 bases and J by 6 bases, with 12 bases between the two germline ends. The length of the CDR3 is 14 residues. Germline V gives CDR1 SGHNT, CDR2 YENEEA. The CDR3 region is CASSFDSTSNEQFF. DNA of the CDR3: TGTGCCAGCAGCTTCGATTCGACTTCCAATGAGCAGTTCTTC.